A selection of T cell receptor beta chains follows, all from one sample in a study of T cells in Graves' hyperthyroidism and ophthalmopathy. From the multiplex PCR reads, TCRdb called clonotypes with MiXCR, one entry per CDR3 protein. The table has about 740,000 distinct CDR3 sequences, approximately 15% seen once; the top ten hold more than 8.5%. Sequencing was performed on blood. These receptors came from a woman younger than 35 with Graves' hyperthyroidism. The CDR3 runs from the conserved cysteine through the conserved F or W. D genes are given only for firm matches. Clone sizes are given selectively: once, few, many, or a class where the clone is expanded.

v_gene,j_gene,abundance,d_gene,CDR3nt,CDR3aa
TRBV5-1,TRBJ2-2,few,TRBD1,TGCGCCAGCAGCTGGACAGGCTCCCCCGGGGAGCTGTTTTTT,CASSWTGSPGELFF
TRBV10-3,TRBJ2-2,few,TRBD1,TGTGCCATCAGGCGCATACAGGGGGCGTTCACCGGGGAGCTGTTTTTT,CAIRRIQGAFTGELFF
TRBV9,TRBJ2-7,many,.,TGTGCCAGCAGCCCTACCGGGACGCAGGCCTACGAGCAGTACTTC,CASSPTGTQAYEQYF
TRBV10-3,TRBJ2-7,few,TRBD2,TGTGCCATCAGGCCCCCCGGGACTAGCTCCTACGAGCAGTACTTC,CAIRPPGTSSYEQYF
TRBV3-1,TRBJ2-1,.,TRBD2,TGTGCCAGCAGGGTAGCGGGAGCGGGCAATGAGCAGTTCTTC,CASRVAGAGNEQFF
TRBV7-6,TRBJ2-3,few,.,TGTGCCAGCACCCAGGGGGGAGATACGCAGTATTTT,CASTQGGDTQYF
TRBV12-3/TRBV12-4,TRBJ2-7,.,.,TGTGCCAGCAGCCCCCAGAACGGGATAAACTACGAGCAGTACTTC,CASSPQNGINYEQYF
TRBV27,TRBJ2-5,many,TRBD2,TGTGCCAGCAGTTGGACTAGCGGGAACACGGAGACCCAGTACTTC,CASSWTSGNTETQYF
TRBV30,TRBJ2-7,many,.,TGTGCCTGGAACCGACGACGGCCGCCCCACGAGCAGTACTTC,CAWNRRRPPHEQYF
TRBV5-6,TRBJ2-3,many,.,TGTGCCAGCAGCTTGGAAACCGGGTCGGGGGTCCTTAGCACAGATACGCAGTATTTT,CASSLETGSGVLSTDTQYF
TRBV28,TRBJ2-1,.,.,TGTGCCAGCAGGGGAATGGTCCTCCCTGGGGATGAGCAGTTCTTC,CASRGMVLPGDEQFF